This is a list of T cell receptor beta chains from one sample in a study of Graves' ophthalmopathy and Graves' hyperthyroidism. A single record per CDR3 protein comes from TCRdb applying MiXCR to the multiplex PCR reads. This table has hundreds of thousands of distinct CDR3 sequences, 22% appearing once. The specimen was peripheral blood. These receptors all stem from a woman between 18 and 29 years old with stable Graves' hyperthyroidism. Some clones in this sample may be carry-over from other donors' samples. Both conserved end residues are trimmed from each CDR3.

v_call: TRBV12-3/TRBV12-4; cdr3_length: 10; j_call: TRBJ1-1; cdr3_aa: ASSVDRVVAF
v_call: TRBV15; cdr3_length: 12; j_call: TRBJ2-5; cdr3_aa: ATSRWGLQETQY
v_call: TRBV5-1; cdr3_length: 13; j_call: TRBJ2-7; cdr3_aa: ASSFRWQGAEEQY
v_call: TRBV30; cdr3_length: 10; j_call: TRBJ1-1; cdr3_aa: AWSVVGFEAF
v_call: TRBV29-1; cdr3_length: 12; j_call: TRBJ2-7; cdr3_aa: SVGSERGGYEQY
v_call: TRBV24-1; cdr3_length: 10; j_call: TRBJ1-1; cdr3_aa: ATSELRGQAF
v_call: TRBV25-1; cdr3_length: 13; j_call: TRBJ2-7; cdr3_aa: ASSPGHIGYGEQY
v_call: TRBV11-2; cdr3_length: 11; j_call: TRBJ1-1; cdr3_aa: ASSSDRRTEAF
v_call: TRBV12-3/TRBV12-4; cdr3_length: 14; j_call: TRBJ1-1; cdr3_aa: ASSLSRGRSNTEAF
v_call: TRBV27; cdr3_length: 11; j_call: TRBJ1-4; cdr3_aa: ASRNRVNEKLF